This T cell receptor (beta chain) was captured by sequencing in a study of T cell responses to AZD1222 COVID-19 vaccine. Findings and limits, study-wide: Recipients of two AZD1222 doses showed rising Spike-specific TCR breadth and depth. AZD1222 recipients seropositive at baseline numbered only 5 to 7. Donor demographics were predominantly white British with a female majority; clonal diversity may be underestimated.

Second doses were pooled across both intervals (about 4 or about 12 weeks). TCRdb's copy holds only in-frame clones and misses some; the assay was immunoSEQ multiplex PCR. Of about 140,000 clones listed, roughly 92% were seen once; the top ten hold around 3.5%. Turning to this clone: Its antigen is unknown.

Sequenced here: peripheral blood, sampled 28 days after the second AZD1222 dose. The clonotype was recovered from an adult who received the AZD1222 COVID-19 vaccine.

CDR3 sequence (DNA): TGTGCCACCAGTGGACTGTCCTACAATGAGCAGTTCTTC. It is translated as CATSGLSYNEQFF. The chain links TRBV24-1 to TRBJ2-1; D is unclear. Per the germline V gene, CDR1 is KGHDR and CDR2 is SFDVKD. V was cut by 5 bases and J by 1 base, with 5 bases left in between. The CDR3 covers 13 residues.